These 21 T cell receptor beta chains share one sample of origin, sequenced in a study of PD-1 blockade in classical Hodgkin lymphoma. Profiled with immunoSEQ multiplex PCR; TCRdb holds only in-frame clones, not every one. The data hold tens of thousands of clones, with 70% to 80% observed a single time. Time point described: cycle 4 day 1 (C4D1), after 6 weeks of nivolumab. Each and every patient relapsed after autologous stem cell transplantation, and patients got differing brentuximab vedotin exposure. This specimen was peripheral blood mononuclear cells (PBMCs), taken before the fourth cycle of nivolumab. The origin of the receptors is a human donor with classical Hodgkin lymphoma.

The J gene is TRBJ2-1, the V gene TRBV5-1; 7 bases align to TRBD2. The CDR3 is 15 amino acids. Per the germline V gene, CDR1 is SGHRS and CDR2 is YFSETQ. Trimming at V came to 2 bases and at J to 4 bases, leaving 6 bases not matched to a gene. In nucleotides, the CDR3 is TGCGCCAGCAGCTTCCAAGACGGGGGGTACAATGAGCAGTTCTTC. Its translation: CASSFQDGGYNEQFF.

V usage is TRBV11-3 and J usage is TRBJ1-2, with D perhaps matching TRBD1 (5 bases). The germline V and J ends were trimmed by 4 bases and 2 bases, with 11 bases remaining between them. The CDR3 totals 14 residues. In germline, CDR1 is SGHNT, CDR2 YENEEA. The CDR3 sequence: CASSWGPSNYGYTF. In DNA form, the CDR3 reads TGTGCCAGCAGCTGGGGACCTTCAAACTATGGCTACACCTTC.

This chain connects TRBV29-1 to TRBJ1-2, with 7 bases identical to TRBD1. The CDR3 totals 15 residues. V lost 0 bases, J lost 6 bases, and 10 bases stayed unmatched. The V gene's germline CDR1 is SQVTM and CDR2 ANQGSEA. CDR3 bases: TGCAGCGTTGAAGACGGTGACTACAGGGGCCATGGCTACACCTTC. Encoded protein: CSVEDGDYRGHGYTF.

J is TRBJ1-6 and V is TRBV28; D unclear. Germline-derived CDR1 and CDR2 are MDHEN and SYDVKM. There are 17 residues in the CDR3. The V and J ends lost 5 bases and 9 bases respectively, with 23 bases between them. The CDR3 DNA reads TGTGCCAGCAGTACGAACCGACGGCTCAACGCGGGTTCACCCCTCCACTTT. Translation gives CASSTNRRLNAGSPLHF.

V usage is TRBV18 and J usage is TRBJ2-3, with a possible D match to TRBD2 (5 bases). Trimming pared 6 bases from V and 4 bases from J, leaving 11 bases between. The length of the CDR3 is 13 residues. CDR1 and CDR2 from the germline V gene are KGHSH and LQKENI. The DNA for the CDR3 is TGTGCCAGCTCCTTCAGAGCGGCAGATACGCAGTATTTT. Protein sequence: CASSFRAADTQYF.

This clone turned up a few times. This chain joins TRBV5-1 and TRBJ1-1, with a possible D match to TRBD1 (5 bases). Germline CDR1 and CDR2: SGHRS and YFSETQ. With 0 bases removed from V and 11 bases from J, the gap between germline ends came to 17 bases. The CDR3 totals 14 residues. The CDR3 loop reads CASSLELRAGRAFF. CDR3 nucleotides: TGCGCCAGCAGCTTGGAGCTGAGGGCAGGGCGGGCTTTCTTT.

The chain carries TRBV27 and TRBJ2-7; 7 bases are shared with TRBD2. Germline CDR1 reads MNHEY; CDR2 reads SMNVEV (reference sequence). The CDR3 length is 13 residues. Trimming cost V 9 bases and J 5 bases; bases outside gene matches: 10. CDR3 DNA sequence: TGTGCCAGAGTCTTTACGGGGGGTCACGAGCAGTACTTC. Protein product: CARVFTGGHEQYF.

The CDR3 sequence is CASRGAANYGYTF. The CDR3 nucleotides are TGTGCCAGCAGGGGAGCTGCTAACTATGGCTACACCTTC. V usage is TRBV13 and J usage is TRBJ1-2; no firm D call. Germline-derived CDR1 and CDR2 are PRHDT and FYEKMQ (reference sequence). The CDR3 has 13 amino acids. The ends were cut back, 6 bases at V and 0 bases at J, with 8 bases in the middle.

The rearrangement links TRBV11-2 to TRBJ2-4; TRBD1 matches 8 bases. The CDR3 length is 16 residues. Trimming at V came to 5 bases and at J to 0 bases, leaving 6 bases not matched to a gene. Germline values: CDR1 SGHAT, CDR2 FQNNGV. The CDR3 region has the DNA TGTGCCAGCAGCCAGGACAGGGACTTAGCCAAAAACATTCAGTACTTC. Amino acid sequence: CASSQDRDLAKNIQYF. Looking up the rest from reference TRBV11-2 and TRBJ2-4 gives the full variable domain: EAGVAQSPRYKIIEKRQSVAFWCNPISGHATLYWYQQILGQGPKLLIQFQNNGVVDDSQLPKDRFSAERLKGVDSTLKIQPAKLEDSAVYLCASSQDRDLAKNIQYFGAGTRLSVL.

This clone was seen just once. The chain has TRBV18 and TRBJ2-1; D tentatively reads TRBD1 or TRBD2 (5 bases each). Germline-derived CDR1 and CDR2 are KGHSH and LQKENI. The CDR3 consists of 13 residues. V gave up 6 bases and J gave up 8 bases, with 14 bases separating them. This CDR3 is CASSELQGHEQFF. The DNA of the CDR3 is TGTGCCAGCTCTGAACTCCAGGGACATGAGCAGTTCTTC. The complete variable domain, with remaining parts taken from reference TRBV18 and TRBJ2-1, reads NAGVMQNPRHLVRRRGQEARLRCSPMKGHSHVYWYRQLPEEGLKFMVYLQKENIIDESGMPKERFSAEFPKEGPSILRIQQVVRGDSAAYFCASSELQGHEQFFGPGTRLTVL.

The chain employs TRBV27 and TRBJ2-6, with D maybe TRBD2 (5 bases). CDR3 length equals 16 residues. The V gene's germline CDR1 is MNHEY and CDR2 SMNVEV (reference sequence). Trimming shortened V by 0 bases and J by 1 base, and 7 bases separated the two germline ends. The CDR3 DNA reads as TGTGCCAGCAGTTTATCCCCGGGGTCTGGGGCCAACGTCCTGACTTTC. Translated, it gives CASSLSPGSGANVLTF.

This chain joins TRBV9 and TRBJ2-7; D is possibly TRBD1 (6 bases). The V gene's germline CDR1 is SGDLS and CDR2 YYNGEE. The CDR3 totals 14 residues. Between the trimmed V and J ends, which lost 1 base and 7 bases, there was a span of 15 bases. The CDR3 region has the DNA TGTGCCAGCAGCGTAAACCCCCAGGGGCAAGAGCAGTACTTC. Protein product: CASSVNPQGQEQYF.

The V call is TRBV6-5, the J call TRBJ1-5, with 9 nucleotides matching TRBD1. The V and J ends lost 4 bases and 7 bases, in that order; junction bases with no gene match: 8. CDR3 length: 15 residues. In germline, CDR1 is MNHEY, CDR2 SVGAGI. In nucleotides, the CDR3 is TGTGCCAGCAGTTCCTCGGGACAGGGAAACCAGCCCCAGCATTTT. It yields the protein CASSSSGQGNQPQHF.

This chain joins TRBV15 and TRBJ1-5, with D possibly matching TRBD1 (6 bases). Trimming pared 0 bases from V and 5 bases from J, leaving 11 bases between. The CDR3 runs to 15 residues. From germline, CDR1 is LNHNV and CDR2 YYDKDF (reference sequence). The CDR3 loop is CATSRDLDSDQPQHF. CDR3 nucleotides: TGTGCCACCAGCAGAGATCTGGACAGCGATCAGCCCCAGCATTTT.

The V gene is TRBV7-2, the J gene TRBJ2-4; a possible D gene is TRBD1 (5 bases). The ends were cut back, 2 bases at V and 0 bases at J, with 11 bases in the middle. Germline V CDR1 and CDR2: SGHTA, FQGNSA. This CDR3 is 16 amino acids long. The CDR3 DNA is TGTGCCAGCAGCTTATTAGGGGCCGTAGCCAAAAACATTCAGTACTTC. Its protein is CASSLLGAVAKNIQYF.

This clone was observed a few times. A read error may account for a junction end that differs from germline. The V gene is TRBV7-9, the J gene TRBJ2-5, with unresolved D. The length of the CDR3 is 11 residues. CDR1 and CDR2 (germline): SEHNR, FQNEAQ (reference sequence). CDR3 nucleotides: TGTGCCAGCAGCTTTTCAGAGTCCCAGTACTTC. Encoded protein: CASSFSESQYF. The full variable domain, in which reference TRBV7-9 and TRBJ2-5 provide the parts outside the CDR3, is DTGVSQNPRHKITKRGQNVTFRCDPISEHNRLYWYRQTLGQGPEFLTYFQNEAQLEKSRLLSDRFSAERPKGSFSTLEIQRTEQGDSAMYLCASSFSESQYFGPGTRLLVL.

This clone occurred once. This chain joins TRBV5-1 and TRBJ1-1; TRBD1 agrees at 9 bases. Germline loops: CDR1 SGHRS, CDR2 YFSETQ. The ends lost 3 bases at V and 5 bases at J; junction bases unmatched: 8. The CDR3 runs 15 residues. The DNA of the CDR3 is TGCGCCAGCAGCTCGACAGGGGGGAGAGGAACTGAAGCTTTCTTT. Its protein is CASSSTGGRGTEAFF.

The rearrangement joins TRBV11-2 to TRBJ2-1; 8 bases align to TRBD2. V was pared by 5 bases and J by 3 bases, with 6 bases of the junction left unmatched. Germline V gene data show CDR1 as SGHAT and CDR2 as FQNNGV. The CDR3 extends over 15 amino acids. The CDR3 DNA reads as TGTGCCAGCAGCCCGGGACTAGGTCTCTACAATGAGCAGTTCTTC. Its protein product is CASSPGLGLYNEQFF.

This rearrangement joins TRBV27 to TRBJ2-1; 8 bases agree with TRBD2. The CDR3 covers 14 residues. From germline, CDR1 is MNHEY and CDR2 SMNVEV (reference sequence). V lost 8 bases, J lost 4 bases, and 7 bases stayed unmatched. The CDR3 sequence is CASGEGLEYNEQFF. In nucleotides, the CDR3 is TGTGCCAGCGGCGAGGGACTAGAATACAATGAGCAGTTCTTC.

The V gene is TRBV10-3, the J gene TRBJ2-3, with 8 bases lining up with TRBD2. This CDR3 region has 13 residues. J gave up 4 bases and V 7 bases, and 4 bases lay outside the gene matches. Germline CDR1 ENHRY, CDR2 SYGVKD. CDR3 bases: TGTGCCATCAAGGCGGGAGGATCAGATACGCAGTATTTT. It is translated as CAIKAGGSDTQYF.

CDR3 sequence reads: CASSEQPGGYGYTF. The CDR3 bases are TGTGCCAGCAGTGAACAGCCCGGGGGTTATGGCTACACCTTC. The rearrangement uses TRBV6-1 and TRBJ1-2; D is possibly TRBD1 (5 bases). This CDR3 is built from 14 residues. CDR1 MNHNS and CDR2 SASEGT come from the germline V gene. The ends were cut back, 2 bases at V and 5 bases at J, with 12 bases in the middle.